This T cell receptor (beta chain) originates from a study of T cells after yellow fever vaccination (dated by TCRdb to the late 2010s). For the wider study: The SMART-Seq v4 Ultra Low Input RNA kit was used to prepare libraries from fractions with low cell numbers. Bulk TCR alpha and beta repertoires were sequenced longitudinally to track T-cell clones before and after primary and booster YFV17D yellow fever vaccination. Two healthy male donors, one aged 18 to 29 and one aged 30 to 40 years, were included in the cohort. Bulk PBMC replicates and cell subsets were isolated from blood drawn at multiple timepoints before and after both primary and secondary immunization. Points the paper makes about the study in general: Computational filtering was needed because FACS-sorted repertoires could contain abundant contaminating clonotypes from the bulk population. Compared with the primary T-cell response, the secondary T-cell response was weaker but faster, peaking on day 5 rather than day 15. A small share of clonotypes occurred in both CD4 and CD8 compartments, likely arising from convergent recombination. After the booster, most clones that had expanded after primary vaccination were detected again (around 97% of CD4 and more than 85% of CD8), suggesting broad maintenance of memory. Because the study included only two donors, the extent to which the findings can be generalized is limited.

TCR cDNA was made using 5'RACE template switching, a step that added a universal primer site and unique molecular identifiers. Priming of cDNA synthesis was performed from both the TCR alpha and TCR beta constant segments. Library amplification used two PCR steps, and the second PCR step added sample barcodes and sequencing adapters. Sequencing of libraries was performed on Illumina HiSeq 2500 (2x100 bp) or NovaSeq (2x150 bp). The authors processed their data as follows. Reads were demultiplexed and collapsed into UMI consensus sequences with MIGEC, and V(D)J alignment was performed with MiXCR. Clonotypes responding to the vaccine were identified with edgeR on replicate PBMC samples, with the criteria of FDR below 0.01 and a log2 fold change above 5 up to day 15. CD4 or CD8 identity was assigned to each bulk clonotype according to whether the clonotype was present at higher abundance in the sequenced CD4 repertoire or the sequenced CD8 repertoire. Using fastp at Q25 and MiXCR, TCRdb reprocessed the public reads and kept productive beta chains. Identical CDR3 protein sequences are pooled into one entry, listed with their most common genes and DNA. For this entry, the V and J calls and clone size follow TCRdb and not the study's own pipeline. The sample table contains about 630,000 distinct CDR3 sequences; only one count was recorded for 10% to 15% of them. Together, the top ten hold 14% to 15% of the sample.

The CDR3 numbers 13 residues from cysteine through phenylalanine. The kept DNA is CDR3 alone, 39 bases in frame from the first base. CDR1 is given as SGHTA and CDR2 as FQGNSA, both from the germline V gene. Cut back by 3 bases and 5 bases, the V and J ends lie 10 bases apart. This clonotype has just a few counts. The target of this receptor is not known. No per-base quality is available; no much larger clone lies one base away. The treatment or condition label, as the study defines it: live attenuated yellow fever vaccine strain. At each blood-draw timepoint, two biological replicates of bulk PBMCs were obtained. PBMCs were isolated from peripheral blood using a standard Ficoll-Paque protocol. TriZol was used to extract RNA from bulk PBMCs, from CD4 and CD8 fractions, and from dextramer-positive and dextramer-negative fractions.

Recombination joined TRBV7-2 with TRBJ1-1; TRBD1 is possibly the D segment (5 matching bases). The sequencing used PBMCs, collected on the day of the yellow fever booster vaccination. The source of this sequence is a man aged 25-45 years who received the YFV17D yellow fever vaccine. Here the CDR3 is given as CASSFQGRTEAFF. The nucleotides are TGTGCCAGCAGCTTCCAGGGACGGACTGAAGCTTTCTTT.